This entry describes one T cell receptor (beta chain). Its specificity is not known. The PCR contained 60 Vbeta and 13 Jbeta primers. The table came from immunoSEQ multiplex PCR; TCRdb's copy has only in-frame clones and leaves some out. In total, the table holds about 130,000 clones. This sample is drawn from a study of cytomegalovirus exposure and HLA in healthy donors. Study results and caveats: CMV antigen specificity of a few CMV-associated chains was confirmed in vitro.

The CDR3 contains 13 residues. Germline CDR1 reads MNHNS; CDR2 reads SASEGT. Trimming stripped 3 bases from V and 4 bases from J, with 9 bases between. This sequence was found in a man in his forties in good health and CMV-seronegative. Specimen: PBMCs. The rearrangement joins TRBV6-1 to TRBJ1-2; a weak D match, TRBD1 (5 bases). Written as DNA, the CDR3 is TGTGCCAGCAGTGATTCGGGGGGCTATGGCTACACCTTC. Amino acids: CASSDSGGYGYTF.